These T cell receptor beta chains were read from a single sample in a study of cytomegalovirus exposure and HLA in healthy donors. Using immunoSEQ multiplex PCR, the repertoire was profiled, and TCRdb retains in-frame clones only, with some absent. The sample table sets out around 75,000 clones. The sample was PBMCs. The receptor source for this set is a man in his forties or fifties in good health and CMV-seropositive. Both conserved end residues are part of each CDR3. Each record gives: V gene, J gene, D gene, CDR3 length, CDR3 protein, CDR3 DNA. A D gene is named only where the DNA matches it firmly.

v_call: TRBV5-1; j_call: TRBJ1-4; d_call: -; cdr3_length: 15; cdr3_aa: CASSLSSQGGEKLFF; cdr3_nt: TGCGCCAGCAGCTTGTCCTCACAGGGTGGAGAAAAACTGTTTTTT
v_call: TRBV5-1; j_call: TRBJ1-2; d_call: TRBD1; cdr3_length: 15; cdr3_aa: CASSPLTTGTYGYTF; cdr3_nt: TGCGCCAGCAGCCCCCTGACGACAGGGACCTATGGCTACACCTTC
v_call: TRBV5-4; j_call: TRBJ1-1; d_call: TRBD1; cdr3_length: 15; cdr3_aa: CASSLDRGLDTEAFF; cdr3_nt: TGTGCCAGCAGCTTGGACAGGGGCTTAGACACTGAAGCTTTCTTT
v_call: TRBV30; j_call: TRBJ2-3; d_call: -; cdr3_length: 12; cdr3_aa: CAWSVQGDTQYF; cdr3_nt: TGTGCCTGGAGTGTACAGGGAGATACGCAGTATTTT
v_call: TRBV6-1; j_call: TRBJ1-6; d_call: -; cdr3_length: 12; cdr3_aa: CASEDYNSPLHF; cdr3_nt: TGTGCCAGCGAGGATTATAATTCACCCCTCCACTTT
v_call: TRBV6-5; j_call: TRBJ2-3; d_call: -; cdr3_length: 15; cdr3_aa: CASSLGSRATDTQYF; cdr3_nt: TGTGCCAGCAGTCTAGGGAGTAGGGCCACAGATACGCAGTATTTT
v_call: TRBV28; j_call: TRBJ1-1; d_call: -; cdr3_length: 14; cdr3_aa: CASSIPGGSTEAFF; cdr3_nt: TGTGCCAGCAGTATACCCGGGGGGAGCACTGAAGCTTTCTTT
v_call: TRBV9; j_call: TRBJ2-1; d_call: TRBD2; cdr3_length: 15; cdr3_aa: CASSVEGLAGDEQFF; cdr3_nt: TGTGCCAGCAGCGTAGAGGGACTAGCGGGTGATGAGCAGTTCTTC
v_call: TRBV7-2; j_call: TRBJ2-1; d_call: TRBD2; cdr3_length: 15; cdr3_aa: CASSRSGGLSNEQFF; cdr3_nt: TGTGCCAGCAGCCGAAGCGGGGGCCTTTCCAATGAGCAGTTCTTC
v_call: TRBV12-5; j_call: TRBJ1-6; d_call: -; cdr3_length: 17; cdr3_aa: CASGSFPIRDNQSPLHF; cdr3_nt: TGTGCTAGTGGCTCCTTCCCCATCCGGGACAACCAATCACCCCTCCACTTT
v_call: TRBV10-3; j_call: TRBJ2-3; d_call: TRBD1; cdr3_length: 16; cdr3_aa: CAISESGTGGSDTQYF; cdr3_nt: TGTGCCATCAGTGAGTCCGGGACAGGGGGATCAGATACGCAGTATTTT
v_call: TRBV2; j_call: TRBJ1-2; d_call: TRBD1; cdr3_length: 12; cdr3_aa: CASIDRGRGCTF; cdr3_nt: TGTGCCAGCATTGACAGGGGGAGAGGCTGCACCTTC
v_call: TRBV19; j_call: TRBJ1-2; d_call: TRBD1; cdr3_length: 14; cdr3_aa: CASSISRTGGGYTF; cdr3_nt: TGTGCCAGTAGTATTTCCCGGACAGGGGGAGGCTACACCTTC
v_call: TRBV19; j_call: TRBJ1-2; d_call: TRBD1; cdr3_length: 16; cdr3_aa: CASSKLLPGQIYGYTF; cdr3_nt: TGTGCCAGTAGTAAACTATTACCGGGACAGATCTATGGCTACACCTTC
v_call: TRBV7-6; j_call: TRBJ1-1; d_call: -; cdr3_length: 14; cdr3_aa: CASSLVPGNTEAFF; cdr3_nt: TGTGCCAGCAGCTTAGTCCCGGGGAACACTGAAGCTTTCTTT
v_call: TRBV15; j_call: TRBJ1-4; d_call: -; cdr3_length: 16; cdr3_aa: CATSTTGPVPNEKLFF; cdr3_nt: TGTGCCACCAGCACGACAGGTCCAGTGCCTAATGAAAAACTGTTTTTT
v_call: TRBV9; j_call: TRBJ2-7; d_call: TRBD2; cdr3_length: 14; cdr3_aa: CASSVGEGINEQYF; cdr3_nt: TGTGCCAGCAGCGTAGGGGAGGGGATCAACGAGCAGTACTTC
v_call: TRBV5-4; j_call: TRBJ2-5; d_call: -; cdr3_length: 17; cdr3_aa: CASSLATGTKTQETQYF; cdr3_nt: TGTGCCAGCAGCTTGGCCACAGGGACGAAAACACAAGAGACCCAGTACTTC
v_call: TRBV5-6; j_call: TRBJ1-2; d_call: TRBD1; cdr3_length: 14; cdr3_aa: CASSPMDRFDGYTF; cdr3_nt: TGTGCCAGCAGCCCTATGGACAGGTTTGATGGCTACACCTTC
v_call: TRBV27; j_call: TRBJ2-2; d_call: -; cdr3_length: 15; cdr3_aa: CASSLGRVNTGELFF; cdr3_nt: TGTGCCAGCAGTTTAGGCAGGGTGAACACCGGGGAGCTGTTTTTT
v_call: TRBV6-5; j_call: TRBJ1-2; d_call: -; cdr3_length: 16; cdr3_aa: CASSSLRAPANYGYTF; cdr3_nt: TGTGCCAGCAGTTCCCTCAGGGCCCCCGCTAACTATGGCTACACCTTC
v_call: TRBV5-6; j_call: TRBJ1-5; d_call: TRBD1; cdr3_length: 17; cdr3_aa: CASSMSRDRVSRQPQHF; cdr3_nt: TGTGCCAGCAGCATGTCCCGGGACAGGGTTTCCAGGCAGCCCCAGCATTTT
v_call: TRBV5-6; j_call: TRBJ2-4; d_call: -; cdr3_length: 13; cdr3_aa: CASSSPTENIQYF; cdr3_nt: TGTGCCAGCAGCTCCCCCACAGAAAACATTCAGTACTTC
v_call: TRBV6-1; j_call: TRBJ2-2; d_call: TRBD1; cdr3_length: 13; cdr3_aa: CASRRTGTGELFF; cdr3_nt: TGTGCCAGCCGCCGGACAGGCACCGGGGAGCTGTTTTTT
v_call: TRBV6-1; j_call: TRBJ2-5; d_call: TRBD1; cdr3_length: 15; cdr3_aa: CASRRTGGGEETQYF; cdr3_nt: TGTGCCAGCAGGCGGACAGGGGGGGGCGAGGAGACCCAGTACTTC
v_call: TRBV5-5; j_call: TRBJ1-2; d_call: -; cdr3_length: 15; cdr3_aa: CASSLGGGAAYGYTF; cdr3_nt: TGTGCCAGCAGCTTGGGAGGGGGGGCCGCCTATGGCTACACCTTC
v_call: TRBV28; j_call: TRBJ1-2; d_call: TRBD1; cdr3_length: 15; cdr3_aa: CASRYSGTVNYGYTF; cdr3_nt: TGTGCCAGCAGATACTCCGGGACAGTTAACTATGGCTACACCTTC
v_call: TRBV5-1; j_call: TRBJ1-2; d_call: -; cdr3_length: 16; cdr3_aa: CASSLGGDPRAQGYTF; cdr3_nt: TGCGCCAGCAGCTTGGGGGGGGACCCCCGGGCGCAGGGCTACACCTTC
v_call: TRBV5-1; j_call: TRBJ2-2; d_call: -; cdr3_length: 16; cdr3_aa: CASSPSGGPNTGELFF; cdr3_nt: TGCGCCAGCAGCCCTTCGGGGGGCCCGAACACCGGGGAGCTGTTTTTT
v_call: TRBV5-1; j_call: TRBJ2-3; d_call: -; cdr3_length: 14; cdr3_aa: CASSPQSGTDTQYF; cdr3_nt: TGCGCCAGCAGCCCCCAAAGCGGGACAGATACGCAGTATTTT
v_call: TRBV5-6; j_call: TRBJ2-1; d_call: TRBD1; cdr3_length: 14; cdr3_aa: CASSLDRGRDEQFF; cdr3_nt: TGTGCCAGCAGCCTGGACAGGGGTAGGGATGAGCAGTTCTTC
v_call: TRBV28; j_call: TRBJ1-1; d_call: TRBD1; cdr3_length: 15; cdr3_aa: CASSDRGDMNTEAFF; cdr3_nt: TGTGCCAGCAGTGACAGGGGCGATATGAACACTGAAGCTTTCTTT
v_call: TRBV19; j_call: TRBJ2-3; d_call: TRBD2; cdr3_length: 15; cdr3_aa: CASSIGSGGPDTQYF; cdr3_nt: TGTGCCAGTAGTATAGGTAGCGGGGGGCCCGATACGCAGTATTTT
v_call: TRBV18; j_call: TRBJ1-1; d_call: -; cdr3_length: 13; cdr3_aa: CASSPRTEDEAFF; cdr3_nt: TGTGCCAGCTCACCGAGGACGGAGGATGAAGCTTTCTTT
v_call: TRBV19; j_call: TRBJ1-1; d_call: TRBD1; cdr3_length: 14; cdr3_aa: CATLGQAPNTEAFF; cdr3_nt: TGTGCCACCCTGGGACAGGCACCTAACACTGAAGCTTTCTTT
v_call: TRBV7-2; j_call: TRBJ2-6; d_call: -; cdr3_length: 14; cdr3_aa: CASGQRVGANVLTF; cdr3_nt: TGTGCCAGCGGACAGAGAGTTGGGGCCAACGTCCTGACTTTC
v_call: TRBV6-6; j_call: TRBJ2-3; d_call: -; cdr3_length: 11; cdr3_aa: CAAGYTDTQYF; cdr3_nt: TGTGCCGCAGGGTATACGGATACGCAGTATTTT
v_call: TRBV19; j_call: TRBJ2-1; d_call: -; cdr3_length: 14; cdr3_aa: CASKPGGRRNEQFF; cdr3_nt: TGTGCCAGTAAACCAGGGGGGCGGCGGAATGAGCAGTTCTTC
v_call: TRBV2; j_call: TRBJ2-5; d_call: -; cdr3_length: 14; cdr3_aa: CASSALSDGGTQYF; cdr3_nt: TGTGCCAGCAGTGCCCTATCGGACGGGGGGACCCAGTACTTC
v_call: TRBV19; j_call: TRBJ2-3; d_call: TRBD2; cdr3_length: 18; cdr3_aa: CATRKLEGLAVSTDTQYF; cdr3_nt: TGTGCCACCAGGAAGTTGGAGGGTCTAGCGGTTAGCACAGATACGCAGTATTTT
v_call: TRBV6-1; j_call: TRBJ1-1; d_call: TRBD1; cdr3_length: 18; cdr3_aa: CASSEAPMHDRANTEAFF; cdr3_nt: TGTGCCAGCAGTGAAGCCCCAATGCATGACAGGGCGAACACTGAAGCTTTCTTT
v_call: TRBV7-9; j_call: TRBJ1-1; d_call: -; cdr3_length: 15; cdr3_aa: CASSLAGEVNTEAFF; cdr3_nt: TGTGCCAGCAGCTTAGCAGGGGAGGTGAACACTGAAGCTTTCTTT
v_call: TRBV20-1; j_call: TRBJ1-2; d_call: -; cdr3_length: 11; cdr3_aa: CSAHTGYGYTF; cdr3_nt: TGCAGTGCCCATACAGGTTATGGCTACACCTTC
v_call: TRBV6-1; j_call: TRBJ1-4; d_call: TRBD1; cdr3_length: 14; cdr3_aa: CASSPTGANEKLFF; cdr3_nt: TGTGCCAGCAGTCCGACAGGGGCTAATGAAAAACTGTTTTTT
v_call: TRBV2; j_call: TRBJ1-2; d_call: -; cdr3_length: 14; cdr3_aa: CASSADRSNYGYTF; cdr3_nt: TGTGCCAGCAGCGCCGACAGATCTAACTATGGCTACACCTTC
v_call: TRBV10-3; j_call: TRBJ1-1; d_call: -; cdr3_length: 13; cdr3_aa: CANGQGSNTEAFF; cdr3_nt: TGTGCCAACGGGCAGGGATCGAACACTGAAGCTTTCTTT
v_call: TRBV7-9; j_call: TRBJ2-4; d_call: -; cdr3_length: 12; cdr3_aa: CASSLTVDIQYF; cdr3_nt: TGTGCCAGCAGCTTAACAGTGGACATTCAGTACTTC
v_call: TRBV10-3; j_call: TRBJ2-3; d_call: -; cdr3_length: 18; cdr3_aa: CAISESLRTEAATDTQYF; cdr3_nt: TGTGCCATCAGTGAGTCCCTCCGGACAGAGGCAGCCACAGATACGCAGTATTTT
v_call: TRBV7-9; j_call: TRBJ2-5; d_call: TRBD1; cdr3_length: 16; cdr3_aa: CASSHRSGQAQETQYF; cdr3_nt: TGTGCCAGCAGCCATAGGTCAGGACAGGCTCAAGAGACCCAGTACTTC
v_call: TRBV6-5; j_call: TRBJ1-2; d_call: -; cdr3_length: 13; cdr3_aa: CASSYSGEYGYTF; cdr3_nt: TGTGCCAGCAGTTACTCCGGGGAGTATGGCTACACCTTC
v_call: TRBV7-6; j_call: TRBJ2-2; d_call: -; cdr3_length: 14; cdr3_aa: CASSSASGAGELFF; cdr3_nt: TGTGCCAGCAGCTCCGCCTCAGGGGCCGGGGAGCTGTTTTTT
v_call: TRBV7-9; j_call: TRBJ1-6; d_call: -; cdr3_length: 15; cdr3_aa: CASSFLQGVQSPLHF; cdr3_nt: TGTGCCAGCAGCTTCTTACAGGGTGTTCAGTCACCCCTCCACTTT
v_call: TRBV11-3; j_call: TRBJ1-5; d_call: TRBD1; cdr3_length: 18; cdr3_aa: CASTYYLGGNRGQMPQHF; cdr3_nt: TGTGCCAGCACGTACTACCTTGGGGGTAACAGGGGGCAAATGCCCCAGCATTTT
v_call: TRBV7-8; j_call: TRBJ1-2; d_call: TRBD1; cdr3_length: 13; cdr3_aa: CASSGDRGDGYTF; cdr3_nt: TGTGCCAGCAGCGGGGACAGGGGTGATGGCTACACCTTC
v_call: TRBV9; j_call: TRBJ1-2; d_call: -; cdr3_length: 14; cdr3_aa: CASSVAPDGYGYTF; cdr3_nt: TGTGCCAGCAGCGTAGCGCCAGATGGCTATGGCTACACCTTC
v_call: TRBV7-6; j_call: TRBJ1-4; d_call: -; cdr3_length: 16; cdr3_aa: CASSPTSLRWSEKLFF; cdr3_nt: TGTGCCAGCAGCCCCACGAGTTTAAGGTGGAGTGAAAAACTGTTTTTT
v_call: TRBV5-1; j_call: TRBJ1-2; d_call: TRBD1; cdr3_length: 15; cdr3_aa: CASSLEQGRDYGYTF; cdr3_nt: TGCGCCAGCAGCTTGGAACAGGGGCGGGACTATGGCTACACCTTC
v_call: TRBV28; j_call: TRBJ1-2; d_call: TRBD1; cdr3_length: 13; cdr3_aa: CASSWTGGSGYTF; cdr3_nt: TGTGCCAGCAGTTGGACAGGGGGCAGTGGCTACACCTTC
v_call: TRBV2; j_call: TRBJ2-3; d_call: TRBD1; cdr3_length: 15; cdr3_aa: CASSVLNRGVDTQYF; cdr3_nt: TGTGCCAGCAGTGTTTTAAACAGGGGCGTGGATACGCAGTATTTT